This T cell receptor beta chain originates from a study of blood T cell repertoires in COVID-19. About the study: Spain, Italy and the United States supplied samples that represented acute and convalescent COVID-19. T cells, B-cell-depleted T cells, or PBMCs supplied cDNA or gDNA.

The germline CDR1 and CDR2 sequences are SGHDN and FVKESK. Losses at the gene ends were 0 bases for V and 4 bases for J; bases not matched to a gene: 6. The CDR3 runs 16 residues. Clones were sequenced by immunoSEQ multiplex PCR, and TCRdb holds only the in-frame ones, with some missing. The profile shows 100,000 to 150,000 clones, more than 75% of them singletons. This TCR was sampled from a woman in her forties or fifties with acute or convalescent COVID-19. The sequencing input was peripheral blood. The V call is TRBV14, the J call TRBJ2-1; 7 nucleotides match TRBD2. The CDR3 sequence is CASSQDGLAAYNEQFF. In DNA, the CDR3 is TGTGCCAGCAGCCAAGATGGGCTAGCGGCTTACAATGAGCAGTTCTTC. The full variable domain, completed using reference TRBV14 and TRBJ2-1, is EAGVTQFPSHSVIEKGQTVTLRCDPISGHDNLYWYRRVMGKEIKFLLHFVKESKQDESGMPNNRFLAERTGGTYSTLKVQPAELEDSGVYFCASSQDGLAAYNEQFFGPGTRLTVL.